This TCR beta chain emerged from a study of OX40 agonist ivuxolimab in advanced cancers. For the study at large: Mean age approximately 66 years, range about 20 to 79; about 81% male. Study conclusions and caveats: Fewer expanded clones were found on average in CD4+ than in CD8+ T cells. At doses 0.1 to 3.0 mg/kg, CD4+ and CD8+ clones expanded.

Trimming removed 1 base from V and 5 bases from J, with 12 bases in between. In germline, CDR1 is GTSNPN, CDR2 SVGIG (reference sequence). The CDR3 is 14 residues long. As for this clone: Its antigen is unknown.

Only in-frame clones appear in the TCRdb table, and some are missing; sequencing was by immunoSEQ multiplex PCR. The sample yields about 3,400 clones, 80% seen once. Excluded were patients having autoimmune disease history or systemic immunosuppression. This clonotype was sampled from an adult with an advanced solid tumor such as melanoma, head and neck, liver or kidney cancer. This chain joins TRBV30 and TRBJ1-3; a possible D gene is TRBD1 (6 bases). The material sequenced was CD4+ or CD8+ T cells sorted from blood, taken in a trial of the OX40 agonist ivuxolimab. The CDR3 coding sequence is TGTGCCTGGAGTGAGGGCAGGGGCCGAAACACCATATATTTT. It yields the protein CAWSEGRGRNTIYF.